Here is one TCR beta chain with its context. Its antigen remains unknown. This sample is part of a study of cytomegalovirus exposure and HLA in healthy donors. Study results and caveats: Reported performance of the classifier showed diagnosis of cytomegalovirus status with high specificity and sensitivity.

PCR amplification relied on 60 Vbeta primers (plus 13 Jbeta primers). Per the original methods: A follow-up analysis tallied 70 million to 80 million unique TCR beta chains, roughly 10 million shared. TCRdb keeps only in-frame clones here, not all; method: immunoSEQ multiplex PCR. V and J calls and clone size follow that table, whereas D and trimming were derived from the DNA. The table lists roughly 160,000 clones, around 80% of them singletons. The germline V and J ends were trimmed by 1 base and 0 bases, with 7 bases remaining between them. CDR1 is SGHTA and CDR2 is FQGNSA in the germline V gene. The CDR3 sequence is 16 residues long.

The chain combines TRBV7-2 with TRBJ2-6, with a possible D match to TRBD1 (6 bases). The source of this sequence is a man aged 40-49 years in good health and CMV-seronegative. Input material: PBMCs. Here the CDR3 reads CASSLVGGSGANVLTF. Written as DNA, the CDR3 is TGTGCCAGCAGCTTAGTAGGGGGCTCTGGGGCCAACGTCCTGACTTTC. Variable domain in full (rest from reference TRBV7-2 and TRBJ2-6): GAGVSQSPSNKVTEKGKDVELRCDPISGHTALYWYRQSLGQGLEFLIYFQGNSAPDKSGLPSDRFSAERTGGSVSTLTIQRTQQEDSAVYLCASSLVGGSGANVLTFGAGSRLTVL.